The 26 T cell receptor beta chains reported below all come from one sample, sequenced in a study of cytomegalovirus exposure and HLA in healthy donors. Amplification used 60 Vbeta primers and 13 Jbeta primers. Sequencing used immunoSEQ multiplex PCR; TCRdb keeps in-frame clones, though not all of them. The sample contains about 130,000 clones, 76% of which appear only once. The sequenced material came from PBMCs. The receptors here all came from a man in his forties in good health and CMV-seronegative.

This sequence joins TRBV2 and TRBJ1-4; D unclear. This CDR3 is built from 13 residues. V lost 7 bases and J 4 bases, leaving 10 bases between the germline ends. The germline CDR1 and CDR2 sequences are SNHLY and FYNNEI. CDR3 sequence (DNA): TGTGCCAGCACCCTACCGCATAATGAAAAACTGTTTTTT. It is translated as CASTLPHNEKLFF.

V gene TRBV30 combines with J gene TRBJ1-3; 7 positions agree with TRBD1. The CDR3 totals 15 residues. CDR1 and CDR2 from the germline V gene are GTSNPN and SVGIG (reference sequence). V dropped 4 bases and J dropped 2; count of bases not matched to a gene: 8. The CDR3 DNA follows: TGTGCCTGGACCCGGAACAGGGGTCCTGGAAACACCATATATTTT. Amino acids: CAWTRNRGPGNTIYF.

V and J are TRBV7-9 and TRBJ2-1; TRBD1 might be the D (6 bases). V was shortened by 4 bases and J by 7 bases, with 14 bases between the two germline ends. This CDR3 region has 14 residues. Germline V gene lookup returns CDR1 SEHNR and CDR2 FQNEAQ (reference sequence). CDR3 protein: CASSYEVQGNEQFF. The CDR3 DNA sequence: TGTGCCAGCAGCTACGAAGTACAGGGTAATGAGCAGTTCTTC.

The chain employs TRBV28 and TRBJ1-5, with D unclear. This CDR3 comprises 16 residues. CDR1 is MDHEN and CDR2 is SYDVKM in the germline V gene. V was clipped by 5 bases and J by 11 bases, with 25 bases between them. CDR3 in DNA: TGTGCCAGCAGTCACTCTGGCCTCCCACGCTCCGGGGCCCAGCATTTT. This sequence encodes CASSHSGLPRSGAQHF.

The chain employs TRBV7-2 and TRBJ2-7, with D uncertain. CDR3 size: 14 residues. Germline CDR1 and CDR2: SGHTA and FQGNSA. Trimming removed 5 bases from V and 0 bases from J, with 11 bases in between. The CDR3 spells CASSPGLSSYEQYF. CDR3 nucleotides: TGTGCCAGCAGCCCAGGCCTATCCTCCTACGAGCAGTACTTC.

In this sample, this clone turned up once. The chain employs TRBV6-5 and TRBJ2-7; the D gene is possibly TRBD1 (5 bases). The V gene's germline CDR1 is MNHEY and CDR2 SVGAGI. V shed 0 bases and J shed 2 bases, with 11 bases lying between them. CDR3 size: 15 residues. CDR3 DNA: TGTGCCAGCAGTTACTCTTCGCAGGGAACCTACGAGCAGTACTTC. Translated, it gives CASSYSSQGTYEQYF.

The CDR3 DNA sequence: TGCGCCAGCAGCGCTTTAGAGGGGGCTCTGGCTGAAGCTTTCTTT. The encoded protein is CASSALEGALAEAFF. The chain is built from TRBV5-1 and TRBJ1-1, with 7 bases lining up with TRBD1. J was trimmed by 6 bases and V by 4 bases; bases with no gene match: 12. The CDR3 has 15 amino acids. Germline V gives CDR1 SGHRS, CDR2 YFSETQ.

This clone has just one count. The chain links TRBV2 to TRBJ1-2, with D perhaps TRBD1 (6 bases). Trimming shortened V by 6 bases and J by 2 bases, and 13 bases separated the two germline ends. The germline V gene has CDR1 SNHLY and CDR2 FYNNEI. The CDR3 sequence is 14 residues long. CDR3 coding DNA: TGTGCCAGCAGCCCCCCCACAGGGAACTATGGCTACACCTTC. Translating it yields CASSPPTGNYGYTF.

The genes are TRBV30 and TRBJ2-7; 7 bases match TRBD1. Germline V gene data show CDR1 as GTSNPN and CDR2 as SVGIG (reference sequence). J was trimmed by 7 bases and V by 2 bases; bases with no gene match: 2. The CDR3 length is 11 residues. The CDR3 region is CAWSRDREQYF. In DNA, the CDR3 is TGTGCCTGGAGTCGGGACAGAGAGCAGTACTTC.

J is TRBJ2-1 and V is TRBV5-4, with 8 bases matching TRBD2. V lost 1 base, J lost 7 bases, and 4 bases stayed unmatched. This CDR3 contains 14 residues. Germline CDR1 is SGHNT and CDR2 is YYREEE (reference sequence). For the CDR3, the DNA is TGTGCCAGCAGCTTGCCCGGGGGGGGGAATGAGCAGTTCTTC. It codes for CASSLPGGGNEQFF. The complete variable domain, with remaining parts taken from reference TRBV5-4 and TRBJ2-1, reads ETGVTQSPTHLIKTRGQQVTLRCSSQSGHNTVSWYQQALGQGPQFIFQYYREEENGRGNFPPRFSGLQFPNYSSELNVNALELDDSALYLCASSLPGGGNEQFFGPGTRLTVL.

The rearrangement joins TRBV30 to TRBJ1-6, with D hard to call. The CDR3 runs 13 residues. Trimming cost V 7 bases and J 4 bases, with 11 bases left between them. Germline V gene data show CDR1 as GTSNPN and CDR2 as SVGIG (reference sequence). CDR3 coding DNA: TGTGCCTCAGGTGTTCAGTATAATTCACCCCTCCACTTT. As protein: CASGVQYNSPLHF. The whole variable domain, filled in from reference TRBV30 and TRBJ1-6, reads SQTIHQWPATLVQPVGSPLSLECTVEGTSNPNLYWYRQAAGRGLQLLFYSVGIGQISSEVPQNLSASRPQDRQFILSSKKLLLSDSGFYLCASGVQYNSPLHFGNGTRLTVT.

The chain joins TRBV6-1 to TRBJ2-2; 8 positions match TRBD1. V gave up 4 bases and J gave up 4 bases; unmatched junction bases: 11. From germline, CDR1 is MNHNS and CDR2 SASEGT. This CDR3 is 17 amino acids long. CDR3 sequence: CASSATGVYNPTGELFF. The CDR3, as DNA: TGTGCCAGCAGTGCGACAGGGGTGTATAATCCCACCGGGGAGCTGTTTTTT.

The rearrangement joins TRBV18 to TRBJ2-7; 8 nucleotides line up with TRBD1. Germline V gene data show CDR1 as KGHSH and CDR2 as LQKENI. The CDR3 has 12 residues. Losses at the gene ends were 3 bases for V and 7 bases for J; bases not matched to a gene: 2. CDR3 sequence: CASSPDRGEQYF. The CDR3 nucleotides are TGTGCCAGCTCACCCGACAGGGGTGAGCAGTACTTC.

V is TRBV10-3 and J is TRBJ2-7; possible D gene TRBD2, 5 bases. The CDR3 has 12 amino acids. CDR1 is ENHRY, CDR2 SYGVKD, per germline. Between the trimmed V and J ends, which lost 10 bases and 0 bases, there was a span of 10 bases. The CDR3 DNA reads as TGTGCCAGCGGGTCACACTCCTACGAGCAGTACTTC. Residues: CASGSHSYEQYF.

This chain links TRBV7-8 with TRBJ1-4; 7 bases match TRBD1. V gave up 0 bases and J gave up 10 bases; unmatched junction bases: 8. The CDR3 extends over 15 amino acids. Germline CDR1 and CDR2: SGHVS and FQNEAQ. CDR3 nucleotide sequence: TGTGCCAGCAGCTTAGCGGGCAGGGGGTCACGAAAACTGTTTTTT. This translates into CASSLAGRGSRKLFF.

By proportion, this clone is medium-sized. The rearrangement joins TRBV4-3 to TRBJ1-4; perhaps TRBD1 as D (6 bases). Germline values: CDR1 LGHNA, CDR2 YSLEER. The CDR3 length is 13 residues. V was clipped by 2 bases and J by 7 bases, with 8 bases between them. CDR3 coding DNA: TGCGCCAGCAGCCAATCCAGGGGTGAAAAACTGTTTTTT. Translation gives CASSQSRGEKLFF.

Here the CDR3 DNA reads TGTGCCAGCAGCTTGGCTTCCGGCAGGGTGGCCGGGGAGCTGTTTTTT. It codes for CASSLASGRVAGELFF. This chain links TRBV5-4 with TRBJ2-2; D perhaps matches TRBD1 (5 bases). V was pared by 0 bases and J by 6 bases, with 15 bases between. Germline V gives CDR1 SGHNT, CDR2 YYREEE (reference sequence). The CDR3 extends over 16 amino acids.

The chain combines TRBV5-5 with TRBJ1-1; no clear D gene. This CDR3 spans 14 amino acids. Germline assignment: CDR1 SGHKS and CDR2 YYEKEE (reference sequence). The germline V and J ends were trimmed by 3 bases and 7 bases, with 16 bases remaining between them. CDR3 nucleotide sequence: TGTGCCAGCAGCTGGGCTTTGGGCAACCGTGAAGCTTTCTTT. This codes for CASSWALGNREAFF.

CDR3 coding DNA: TGTGCCAGCAGTTCGCCGGGACTGACCCACAATGAGCAGTTCTTC. Encoded protein: CASSSPGLTHNEQFF. The gene calls are TRBV27 and TRBJ2-1, with D possibly TRBD2 on 6 matching bases. The germline gives CDR1 MNHEY, CDR2 SMNVEV (reference sequence). This CDR3 comprises 15 residues. Trimming took 4 bases from V and 5 from J, leaving 15 bases between them.

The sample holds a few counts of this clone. The CDR3 DNA follows: TGTGCCAGCAGTTCCGGCGTCAGGGCCAACTATGGCTACACCTTC. It translates to CASSSGVRANYGYTF. The chain has TRBV27 and TRBJ1-2; D is possibly TRBD1 (5 bases). The length of the CDR3 is 15 residues. Germline CDR1 and CDR2: MNHEY and SMNVEV (reference sequence). Trimming removed 4 bases from V and 2 bases from J, with 14 bases in between.

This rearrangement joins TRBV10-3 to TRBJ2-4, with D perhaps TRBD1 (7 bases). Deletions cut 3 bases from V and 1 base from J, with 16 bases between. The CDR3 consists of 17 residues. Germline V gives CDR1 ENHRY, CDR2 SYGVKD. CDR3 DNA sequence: TGTGCCATCAGTGATGTCAAGGGGGCGGGGGCCAAAAACATTCAGTACTTC. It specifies CAISDVKGAGAKNIQYF.

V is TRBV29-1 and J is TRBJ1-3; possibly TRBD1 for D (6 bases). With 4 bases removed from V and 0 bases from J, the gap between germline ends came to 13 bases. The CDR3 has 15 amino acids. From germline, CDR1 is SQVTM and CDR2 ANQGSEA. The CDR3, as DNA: TGCAGCGTTGGGGGGGGCGAAGTCTCTGGAAACACCATATATTTT. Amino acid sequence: CSVGGGEVSGNTIYF.

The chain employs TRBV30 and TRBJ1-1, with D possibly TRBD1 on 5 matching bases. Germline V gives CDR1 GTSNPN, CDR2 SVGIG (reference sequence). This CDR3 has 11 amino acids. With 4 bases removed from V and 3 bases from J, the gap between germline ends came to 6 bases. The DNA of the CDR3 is TGTGCCTGGAAAGGGGACACTGAAGCTTTCTTT. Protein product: CAWKGDTEAFF.

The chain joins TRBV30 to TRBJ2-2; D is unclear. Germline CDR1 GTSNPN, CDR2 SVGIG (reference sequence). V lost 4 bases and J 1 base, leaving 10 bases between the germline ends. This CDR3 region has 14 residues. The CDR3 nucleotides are TGTGCCTGGAATAGAGGCAGGAACACCGGGGAGCTGTTTTTT. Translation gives CAWNRGRNTGELFF.

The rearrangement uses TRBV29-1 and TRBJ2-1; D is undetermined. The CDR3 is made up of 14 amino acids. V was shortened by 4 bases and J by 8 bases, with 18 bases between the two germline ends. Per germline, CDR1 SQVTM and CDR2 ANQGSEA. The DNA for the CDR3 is TGCAGCGTTGGAGAACCCGCGATTCCCCATGAGCAGTTCTTC. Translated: CSVGEPAIPHEQFF.

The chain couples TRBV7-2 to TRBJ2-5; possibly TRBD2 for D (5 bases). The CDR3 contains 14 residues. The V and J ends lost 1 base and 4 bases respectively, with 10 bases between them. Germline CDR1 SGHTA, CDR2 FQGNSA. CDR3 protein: CASSLGLNRETQYF. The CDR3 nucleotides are TGTGCCAGCAGCTTAGGACTAAATCGAGAGACCCAGTACTTC. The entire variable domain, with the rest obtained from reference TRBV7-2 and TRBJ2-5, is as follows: GAGVSQSPSNKVTEKGKDVELRCDPISGHTALYWYRQSLGQGLEFLIYFQGNSAPDKSGLPSDRFSAERTGGSVSTLTIQRTQQEDSAVYLCASSLGLNRETQYFGPGTRLLVL.